This TCR beta chain was found in a study of T cell changes during pregnancy in multiple sclerosis. This table comes from immunoSEQ multiplex PCR, and its TCRdb copy is limited to in-frame clones, with some not included. Here the sample spans approximately 130,000 clones, roughly 95% being singletons. Specimen: peripheral blood, collected after pregnancy. This TCR was sampled from a female donor with multiple sclerosis, enrolled in a pregnancy study.

DNA for the CDR3: TGTGCCAGTAGTACCGCGGACCCCAAAGCGGTAGCGCGGGGAAAAGAGACCCAGTACTTC. This sequence encodes CASSTADPKAVARGKETQYF. This chain connects TRBV19 to TRBJ2-5; TRBD2 is a possible D gene (6 bases). Germline V gene sequence: CDR1 LNHDA, CDR2 SQIVND (reference sequence). With 4 bases removed from V and 3 bases from J, the gap between germline ends came to 30 bases. This CDR3 has 20 amino acids.